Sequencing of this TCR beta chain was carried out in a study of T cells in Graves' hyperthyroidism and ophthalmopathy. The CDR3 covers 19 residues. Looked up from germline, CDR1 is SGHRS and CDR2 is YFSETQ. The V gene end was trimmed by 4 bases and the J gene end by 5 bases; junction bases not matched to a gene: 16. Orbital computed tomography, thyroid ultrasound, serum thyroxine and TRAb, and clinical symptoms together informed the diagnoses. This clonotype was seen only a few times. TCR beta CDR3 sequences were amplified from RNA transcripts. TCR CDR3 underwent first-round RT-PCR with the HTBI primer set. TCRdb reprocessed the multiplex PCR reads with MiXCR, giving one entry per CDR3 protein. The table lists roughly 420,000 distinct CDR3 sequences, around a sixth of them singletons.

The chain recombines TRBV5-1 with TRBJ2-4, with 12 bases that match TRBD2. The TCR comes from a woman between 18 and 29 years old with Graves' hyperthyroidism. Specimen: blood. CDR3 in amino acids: CASSPSHVLLAGGQNIQYF. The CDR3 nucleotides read TGCGCCAGCAGCCCCAGTCACGTTTTGCTAGCGGGGGGGCAAAACATTCAGTACTTC.